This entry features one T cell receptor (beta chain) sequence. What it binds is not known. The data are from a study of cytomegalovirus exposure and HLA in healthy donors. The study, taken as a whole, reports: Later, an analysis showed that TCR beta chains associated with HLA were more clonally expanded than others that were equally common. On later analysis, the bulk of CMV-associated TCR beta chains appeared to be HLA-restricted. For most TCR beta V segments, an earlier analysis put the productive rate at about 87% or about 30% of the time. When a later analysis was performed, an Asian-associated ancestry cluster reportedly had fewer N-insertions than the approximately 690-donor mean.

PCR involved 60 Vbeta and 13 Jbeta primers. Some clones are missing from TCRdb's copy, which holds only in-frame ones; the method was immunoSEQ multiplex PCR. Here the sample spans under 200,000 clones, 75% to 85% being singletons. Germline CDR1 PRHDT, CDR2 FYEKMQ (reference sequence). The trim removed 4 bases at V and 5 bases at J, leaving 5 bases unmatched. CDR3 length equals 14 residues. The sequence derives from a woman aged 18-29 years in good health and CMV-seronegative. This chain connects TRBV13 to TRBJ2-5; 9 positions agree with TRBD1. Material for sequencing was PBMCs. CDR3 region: CASSSNRGLETQYF. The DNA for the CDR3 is TGTGCCAGCAGCTCTAACAGGGGGCTGGAGACCCAGTACTTC.